This section outlines one T cell receptor (beta chain) sequence together with its context. The clone's antigen remains unknown. No base quality information exists; no much larger clone differs at one position. The sample comes from a study of blood T cells in healthy people across ages (dated by TCRdb to between 2014 and 2017). For context, the study as a whole: Template switching captured roughly one uniquely barcoded TCR beta cDNA molecule per two T cells in model experiments. To track age-related changes in TCR beta repertoire diversity, the study relied on deep sequencing normalized with unique cDNA molecular identifiers. Four age groups were formed from the donors: young (average about 16 years), middle-aged (approximately 39), aged (62) and long-lived (approximately 80). Donors of different ages were randomly distributed across sequencing lanes to avoid experimental bias. The study analyzed two additional independent replicas of 1 million unique cDNA reads from the same blood draw for two donors, one aged 18 to 29 and one aged 80 or older.

Overall results and qualifications from the work: Since profiling was done on bulk unsorted PBMCs, naive and antigen-experienced compartments could not be conclusively compared. There was a strong correlation between observed TCR beta diversity and the percentage of naive T cells measured by flow cytometry. The long-lived group showed more naive CD4+ T cells, fewer expanded clones and increased TCR diversity than the aged group, suggesting age selection. Total diversity estimates from one million sequenced T cells were considered lower bounds and underestimates. The CMV infection status of donors was not known, potentially confounding age-related changes in expanded clonotypes. As age increased, observed TCR beta diversity per million T cells dropped in a roughly linear way, and a significant reduction was already evident by age 40.

Per the germline V gene, ENHRY is the CDR1 and SYGVKD is the CDR2. The CDR3 contains 12 residues, cysteine and phenylalanine counted. Of all the DNA, just the CDR3 is kept, 36 bases in frame from base 1. Cut back by 0 bases and 11 bases, the V and J ends lie 8 bases apart. The library was made by 5' RACE. Sequencing was performed on an Illumina HiSeq 2500. The second PCR ran for about 6 to 11 cycles and used a J-beta primer mix along with a sample-barcoded 5' primer. A unique molecular identifier was introduced onto each TCR beta cDNA molecule by a template-switch 5' adaptor carrying 12 random nucleotides. At least 2.5 million CDR3-containing paired-end reads were obtained from each sample. First-strand cDNA synthesis was performed from all RNA using the Mint cDNA synthesis kit, with priming by a TRBC-specific oligonucleotide. Following uracil-DNA glycosylase treatment, all cDNA underwent a first 18-cycle PCR with the universal primers M1SS and BC2_uni_R. The authors' pipeline ran thus. For normalization, 1 million high-quality reads, each with a distinct molecular identifier, were randomly selected from each sample. Instead of being binned into consensus sequences, reads that shared molecular identifiers were thrown out. MiTCR, with a Q25 quality threshold and the strictest error-elimination algorithm, was used for CDR3 identification, clonotype clustering and error correction. A nonparametric unseen species model with Euler transformation was used to estimate a lower bound on total TCR beta diversity. TCRdb trimmed public reads at Q25 via fastp, called clones via MiXCR and kept in-frame beta chains. Identical CDR3 proteins give one entry, which carries the most common genes and DNA. TCRdb, not the original authors, processed these V and J calls. A total of 910,000 or so distinct CDR3 sequences appear in this sample, approximately 50% of them only once. The ten largest clonotypes hold about 20% of the sample.

Donors were around 37 systemically healthy Caucasian individuals from Russia aged 6 to 90 years. Each donor gave around 9.8 milliliters of peripheral blood, collected into EDTA-treated Vacutainer tubes. Ficoll-Paque density-gradient centrifugation was used to isolate PBMCs, with at least 7 million per sample. Total RNA, at least 6 micrograms per sample, was extracted from PBMCs with Trizol reagent. For every donor, an aliquot of PBMCs went through flow cytometry to measure the percentages of naive CD45RAhigh/CD27high T cells. Sequenced input: blood. This clonotype originated in a woman aged 60 to 75 in good health. The chain is made from TRBV10-3 and TRBJ1-5; TRBD1 might be the D gene, on 5 matching bases. The DNA sequence is as follows: TGTGCCATCAGTGAGTCTGGGGGGGCCCAGCATTTT. Translated, this gives CAISESGGAQHF.